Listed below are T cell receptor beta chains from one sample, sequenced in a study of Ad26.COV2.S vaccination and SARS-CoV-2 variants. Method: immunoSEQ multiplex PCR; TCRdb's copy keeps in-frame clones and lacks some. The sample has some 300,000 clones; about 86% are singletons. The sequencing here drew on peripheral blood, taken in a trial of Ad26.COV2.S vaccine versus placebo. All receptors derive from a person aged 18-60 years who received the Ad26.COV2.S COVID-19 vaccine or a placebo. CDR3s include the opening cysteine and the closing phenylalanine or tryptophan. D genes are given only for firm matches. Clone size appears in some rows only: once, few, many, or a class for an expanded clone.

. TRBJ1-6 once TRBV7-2 TGTGCCAGCAGCCTTATCCTCGGCATTTCTCGTTCACCCCTCCACTTT CASSLILGISRSPLHF
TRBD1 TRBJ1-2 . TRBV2 TGTGCCAGCCGATACAGGGGGCGGATTAATGGCTACACCTTC CASRYRGRINGYTF
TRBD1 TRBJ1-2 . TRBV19 TGTGCCAGTAGTACTCGACAGGGCCAGTGGAGCTATGGCTACACCTTC CASSTRQGQWSYGYTF
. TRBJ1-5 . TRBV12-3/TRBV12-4 TGTGCCAGCAGGTCTAGCAATCAGCCCCAGCATTTT CASRSSNQPQHF
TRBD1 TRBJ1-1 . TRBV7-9 TGTGCCAGCAGCCCCCCCGGGACAGGGGGATCTGAAGCTTTCTTT CASSPPGTGGSEAFF
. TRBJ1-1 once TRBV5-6 TGTGCCAGCAGCTTGGGGGCTCTGCAGAACACTGAAGCTTTCTTT CASSLGALQNTEAFF
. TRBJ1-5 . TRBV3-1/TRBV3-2 TGTGCCAGCAGCGTTAATAATCAGCCCCAGCATTTT CASSVNNQPQHF
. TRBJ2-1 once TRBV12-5 TGTGCTAGTGGTTTGGTCCCCCTGGGGGGGCGTCGCTGGGTAGACAATGAGCAGTTCTTC CASGLVPLGGRRWVDNEQFF
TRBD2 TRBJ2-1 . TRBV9 TGTGCCAGCAGCGGCCGACTAGCGGATGAGCAGTTCTTC CASSGRLADEQFF
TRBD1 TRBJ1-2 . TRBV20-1 TGCAGTGCTAGTGCTTATCCGGGACAGGGAGGCTATGGCTACACCTTC CSASAYPGQGGYGYTF
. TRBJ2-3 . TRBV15 TGTGCCACCAGCAGAGATAGGGGACGAGATACGCAGTATTTT CATSRDRGRDTQYF
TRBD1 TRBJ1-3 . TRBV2 TGTGCCAGCAGATGGGACAGGGGGCAGGAAAACACCATATATTTT CASRWDRGQENTIYF
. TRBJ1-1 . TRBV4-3 TGCGCCAGCAGCCAAAGAGGCTGGGGGAACACTGAAGCTTTCTTT CASSQRGWGNTEAFF
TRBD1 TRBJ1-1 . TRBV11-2 TGTGCCAGCAGCCCCCAGGACAGGGGACAAAACACTGAAGCTTTCTTT CASSPQDRGQNTEAFF
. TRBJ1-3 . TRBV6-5 TGTGCCAGCAGCAGGGAATATGGAAACACCATATATTTT CASSREYGNTIYF
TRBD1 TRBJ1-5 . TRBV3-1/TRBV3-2 TGTGCCAGCAGCCACCCGGGACAGGGGAGGAGCAATCAGCCCCAGCATTTT CASSHPGQGRSNQPQHF
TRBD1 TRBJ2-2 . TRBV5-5 TGTGCCAGCAGCTTGGTTGGACAGGGTACCGCCGGGGAGCTGTTTTTT CASSLVGQGTAGELFF
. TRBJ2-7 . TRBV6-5 TGTGCCAGCAGTTACTCCGGGATTGAACTCTACGAGCAGTACTTC CASSYSGIELYEQYF
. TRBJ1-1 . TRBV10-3 TGTGCCATCAGTGAGTTTGGAGGGCAAGACACTGAAGCTTTCTTT CAISEFGGQDTEAFF
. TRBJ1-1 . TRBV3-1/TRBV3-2 TGTGCCCCGGACGGAGTTGACACTGAAGCTTTCTTT CAPDGVDTEAFF